This TCR beta chain was observed in a study of blood T cell repertoires in COVID-19. Study in general: Sample material is recorded as cDNA or gDNA derived from T cells, B-cell-depleted T cells, or PBMCs.

Clones were read by immunoSEQ multiplex PCR, and TCRdb kept only the in-frame ones, dropping some. Among about 330,000 clones listed, approximately 88% were seen once. The CDR3 loop spans 13 amino acids. In germline, CDR1 is SEHNR, CDR2 FQNEAQ (reference sequence). The ends lost 1 base at V and 9 bases at J; junction bases unmatched: 2. Sequencing used peripheral blood. The receptor's source is a woman between 45 and 60 years old with active or convalescent COVID-19. V and J are TRBV7-9 and TRBJ1-1; 10 nucleotides line up with TRBD1. CDR3 DNA sequence: TGTGCCAGCAGCTTAGGGGACAGGGGCCAAGCTTTCTTT. It encodes CASSLGDRGQAFF.